These 9 T cell receptor beta chains were all obtained from the same sample, sequenced in a study of T cells in Graves' hyperthyroidism and ophthalmopathy. From RNA transcripts, TCR beta CDR3 regions were amplified. The HTBI primer set served for first-round RT-PCR of the TCR CDR3. TCRdb re-analysed the multiplex PCR reads in MiXCR, keeping a single row per CDR3 protein. Here the sample spans some 340,000 distinct CDR3 sequences, 12% to 15% being singletons. The sample was blood. The receptors derive from a woman in her forties with Graves' ophthalmopathy.

In this sample, this clonotype turned up a few times. The chain recombines TRBV10-3 with TRBJ1-5; 8 nucleotides match TRBD1. CDR1 is ENHRY, CDR2 SYGVKD, per germline. There are 15 residues in the CDR3. Trimming at V came to 2 bases and at J to 6 bases, leaving 6 bases not matched to a gene. The CDR3 reads CAISEGQGMGQPQHF. CDR3 DNA sequence: TGTGCCATCAGTGAGGGACAGGGTATGGGTCAGCCCCAGCATTTT.

This clonotype was seen only a few times. The chain uses TRBV7-9 and TRBJ2-7, with D hard to call. The CDR3 spans 12 residues. Germline CDR1 reads SEHNR; CDR2 reads FQNEAQ (reference sequence). The V end lost 1 base, the J end lost 3 bases, and 4 bases lay between the germline ends. The CDR3 here is CASSLDYYEQYF. DNA of the CDR3: TGTGCCAGCAGCTTAGACTACTACGAGCAGTACTTC.

The genes are TRBV6-1 and TRBJ2-1; 9 bases are shared with TRBD2. The germline V gene has CDR1 MNHNS and CDR2 SASEGT. With 6 bases clipped from V and 7 bases from J, the junction kept 13 bases outside the gene matches. The CDR3 contains 16 residues. CDR3 residues: CASSPAGGWNLNEQFF. The CDR3 DNA reads TGTGCCAGCAGCCCGGCGGGGGGGTGGAATTTGAATGAGCAGTTCTTC.

The J gene is TRBJ2-7, the V gene TRBV28; D remains unclear. This CDR3 comprises 12 residues. V was cut by 7 bases and J by 4 bases, with 11 bases left in between. The germline V gene has CDR1 MDHEN and CDR2 SYDVKM. Written as DNA, the CDR3 is TGTGCCAGCACGGCTGCGGATTACGAGCAGTACTTC. Protein product: CASTAADYEQYF.

This clonotype has at least ten counts. V usage is TRBV11-3 and J usage is TRBJ1-1; TRBD1 might be the D (5 bases). There are 14 residues in the CDR3. Germline CDR1 and CDR2: SGHNT and YENEEA. V was clipped by 5 bases and J by 6 bases, with 16 bases between them. The CDR3 DNA reads TGTGCCAGCAGCCTGGGACCCACTGGCGCTGAAGCTTTCTTT. This codes for CASSLGPTGAEAFF.

At least ten counts were recorded for this clonotype. The genes are TRBV5-6 and TRBJ2-7, with D perhaps matching TRBD1 (6 bases). The CDR3 runs to 15 residues. In germline, CDR1 is SGHDT, CDR2 YYEEEE. V was shortened by 1 base and J by 3 bases, with 14 bases between the two germline ends. Here the CDR3 reads CASSLYGTTIYEQYF. The CDR3 nucleotides read TGTGCCAGCAGCTTGTACGGGACAACAATCTACGAGCAGTACTTC.

The chain links TRBV29-1 to TRBJ2-1, with D perhaps TRBD2 (5 bases). Germline lookup yields CDR1 SQVTM and CDR2 ANQGSEA. The CDR3 loop spans 14 amino acids. Trimming shortened V by 3 bases and J by 2 bases, and 11 bases separated the two germline ends. The CDR3: CSVDSEAPYNEQFF. As DNA, the CDR3 is TGCAGCGTTGATTCGGAGGCTCCCTACAATGAGCAGTTCTTC.

The genes are TRBV20-1 and TRBJ2-1, with TRBD2 matching 11 bases. This CDR3 is 17 amino acids long. The germline V gene encodes CDR1 DFQATT and CDR2 SNEGSKA (reference sequence). V shed 0 bases, J shed 7 bases, and the junction held 11 bases outside the gene matches. The CDR3 loop is CSARDKLAGALWNEQFF. The CDR3 DNA is TGCAGTGCTAGAGATAAACTAGCGGGAGCCCTTTGGAATGAGCAGTTCTTC.

This clonotype was recorded at least ten times. The chain has TRBV25-1 and TRBJ2-3, with 8 bases matching TRBD1. CDR1 and CDR2 from the germline V gene are MGHDK and SYGVNS. The CDR3 consists of 16 residues. Trimming removed 4 bases from V and 2 bases from J; junction bases left unmatched: 8. In DNA form, the CDR3 reads TGTGCCAGCAGTGTCCGGACAGGGAATTCCACAGATACGCAGTATTTT. Translation: CASSVRTGNSTDTQYF.